These 18 T cell receptor beta chains originate from one sample sequenced in a study of cytomegalovirus exposure and HLA in healthy donors. The PCR used 60 Vbeta and 13 Jbeta primers. Profiled with immunoSEQ multiplex PCR; TCRdb holds only in-frame clones, not every one. The table includes about 59,000 clones, 80% detected once. The sequenced sample consisted of PBMCs. The origin of the receptors is a woman between 40 and 55 years old in good health and CMV-seronegative.

The V call is TRBV4-3, the J call TRBJ2-3; D call uncertain. From germline, CDR1 is LGHNA and CDR2 YSLEER. Trimming took 4 bases from V and 3 from J, leaving 8 bases between them. CDR3 size: 13 residues. The DNA of the CDR3 is TGCGCCAGCAGCCTGGGCCTGACAGATACGCAGTATTTT. It yields the protein CASSLGLTDTQYF.

J is TRBJ1-2 and V is TRBV5-6; no reliable D call. Germline loops: CDR1 SGHDT, CDR2 YYEEEE. The ends were cut back, 2 bases at V and 5 bases at J, with 10 bases in the middle. The CDR3 extends over 13 amino acids. The CDR3 DNA reads TGTGCCAGCAGCTTTGGGCAGCTATATGGCTACACCTTC. Residues: CASSFGQLYGYTF.

V is TRBV20-1 and J is TRBJ2-7; D unclear. The CDR3 is 11 residues long. Trimming took off 0 bases at V and 6 bases at J, with 6 bases between the two ends. From germline, CDR1 is DFQATT and CDR2 SNEGSKA (reference sequence). The CDR3 reads CSARDISEQYF. The CDR3, as DNA: TGCAGTGCTAGAGATATCAGCGAGCAGTACTTC.

This rearrangement joins TRBV28 to TRBJ2-3; tentatively, D is TRBD2 (5 bases). The CDR3 spans 15 residues. Between the trimmed V and J ends, which lost 6 bases and 4 bases, there was a span of 17 bases. From germline, CDR1 is MDHEN and CDR2 SYDVKM. The CDR3 DNA is TGTGCCAGCAGGCTTCTAGCTCAACGCCCAGATACGCAGTATTTT. Its translation: CASRLLAQRPDTQYF.

This sequence joins TRBV19 and TRBJ1-5, with D perhaps matching TRBD1 (5 bases). This CDR3 has 14 residues. Germline loops: CDR1 LNHDA, CDR2 SQIVND (reference sequence). The V end lost 4 bases, the J end lost 7 bases, and 14 bases lay between the germline ends. CDR3 amino acids: CASSRRGGSQPQHF. CDR3 sequence (DNA): TGTGCCAGTAGTAGACGCGGGGGTAGCCAGCCCCAGCATTTT. The whole variable domain, filled in from reference TRBV19 and TRBJ1-5, reads DGGITQSPKYLFRKEGQNVTLSCEQNLNHDAMYWYRQDPGQGLRLIYYSQIVNDFQKGDIAEGYSVSREKKESFPLTVTSAQKNPTAFYLCASSRRGGSQPQHFGDGTRLSIL.

The V call is TRBV4-1, the J call TRBJ2-1, with 9 bases lining up with TRBD2. From germline, CDR1 is MGHRA and CDR2 YSYEKL. CDR3 length equals 16 residues. V gave up 0 bases and J gave up 7 bases; unmatched junction bases: 7. The CDR3 nucleotides read TGCGCCAGCAGCCAAGATGATGGTAGCGGGAGTAATGAGCAGTTCTTC. It codes for CASSQDDGSGSNEQFF.

The V call is TRBV6-1, the J call TRBJ1-2; the match to TRBD1 covers 8 bases. With 2 bases clipped from V and 6 bases from J, the junction kept 8 bases outside the gene matches. CDR1 is MNHNS and CDR2 is SASEGT in the germline V gene. The CDR3 sequence is 15 residues long. The CDR3, as DNA: TGTGCCAGCAGTGAATCAGGGGGCAGGAGGGATGGCTACACCTTC. Protein: CASSESGGRRDGYTF.

This sequence joins TRBV10-2 and TRBJ1-1; D perhaps matches TRBD1 (6 bases). Trimming took off 6 bases at V and 7 bases at J, with 12 bases between the two ends. This CDR3 is 12 amino acids long. Germline loops: CDR1 WSHSY, CDR2 SAAADI. The CDR3 region is CASSFTGYEAFF. DNA of the CDR3: TGCGCCAGCAGCTTTACAGGGTATGAAGCTTTCTTT.

The chain uses TRBV6-4 and TRBJ2-2, with 11 bases aligning to TRBD2. Looked up from germline, CDR1 is MRHNA and CDR2 is SNTAGT. The CDR3 extends over 17 amino acids. V shed 5 bases, J shed 7 bases, and the junction held 12 bases outside the gene matches. This CDR3 reads CASSSAGSGRAVGELFF. The DNA for the CDR3 is TGTGCCAGCAGTTCCGCCGGTAGCGGGAGGGCCGTCGGGGAGCTGTTTTTT.

This clone was detected a few times. The chain joins TRBV11-2 to TRBJ2-5; a weak D match, TRBD1 (7 bases). The germline gives CDR1 SGHAT, CDR2 FQNNGV. Trimming removed 2 bases from V and 2 bases from J, with 18 bases in between. The CDR3 has 17 residues. CDR3 in DNA: TGTGCCAGCAGCTTATGGTTCGGGGGACAGTCGCAAGAGACCCAGTACTTC. Residues: CASSLWFGGQSQETQYF.

This clone was observed a few times. The rearrangement uses TRBV5-1 and TRBJ2-3; 8 bases are shared with TRBD2. Germline V gene data show CDR1 as SGHRS and CDR2 as YFSETQ. Trimming removed 3 bases from V and 0 bases from J; junction bases left unmatched: 3. This CDR3 contains 15 residues. The CDR3 DNA reads TGCGCCAGCAGCTCCATAGCGGGAAGCACAGATACGCAGTATTTT. Residues: CASSSIAGSTDTQYF. The variable domain in full, completed from reference TRBV5-1 and TRBJ2-3, reads KAGVTQTPRYLIKTRGQQVTLSCSPISGHRSVSWYQQTPGQGLQFLFEYFSETQRNKGNFPGRFSGRQFSNSRSEMNVSTLELGDSALYLCASSSIAGSTDTQYFGPGTRLTVL.

The chain recombines TRBV28 with TRBJ1-2; the match to TRBD1 covers 7 bases. CDR1 is MDHEN, CDR2 SYDVKM, per germline. The CDR3 extends over 17 amino acids. The trim removed 2 bases at V and 0 bases at J, leaving 9 bases unmatched. CDR3 sequence: CASSLRDRVTSNYGYTF. The CDR3 DNA sequence: TGTGCCAGCAGTTTACGGGACAGAGTGACTTCTAACTATGGCTACACCTTC.

The chain links TRBV5-4 to TRBJ2-3; 7 bases map to TRBD2. Germline lookup yields CDR1 SGHNT and CDR2 YYREEE (reference sequence). The J segment lost 5 bases and the V segment lost 0 bases, leaving 12 bases of the junction unmatched. The CDR3 has 17 residues. CDR3 amino acids: CASSLVGSSGPGDTQYF. CDR3 nucleotide sequence: TGTGCCAGCAGCTTGGTAGGGTCTAGCGGACCGGGAGATACGCAGTATTTT. The variable domain in full, completed from reference TRBV5-4 and TRBJ2-3, reads ETGVTQSPTHLIKTRGQQVTLRCSSQSGHNTVSWYQQALGQGPQFIFQYYREEENGRGNFPPRFSGLQFPNYSSELNVNALELDDSALYLCASSLVGSSGPGDTQYFGPGTRLTVL.

The chain links TRBV18 to TRBJ2-7, with 7 bases lining up with TRBD2. Germline V gene data show CDR1 as KGHSH and CDR2 as LQKENI. The CDR3 runs to 16 residues. With 3 bases clipped from V and 2 bases from J, the junction kept 10 bases outside the gene matches. CDR3 coding DNA: TGTGCCAGCTCACCCGCTGGCGGGACTAACCCCTACGAGCAGTACTTC. Its translation is CASSPAGGTNPYEQYF.

The chain links TRBV2 to TRBJ2-1, with unresolved D. In germline, CDR1 is SNHLY, CDR2 FYNNEI. The CDR3 is 15 amino acids. V was clipped by 1 base and J by 4 bases, with 11 bases between them. The CDR3 nucleotides are TGTGCCAGCAGTGAAGGTTCTACGTTATACAATGAGCAGTTCTTC. Translating gives CASSEGSTLYNEQFF.

This sequence joins TRBV6-1 and TRBJ2-6, with D possibly being TRBD2 (6 bases). V lost 4 bases to trimming and J lost 0 bases, with 19 bases between them. Germline V gene sequence: CDR1 MNHNS, CDR2 SASEGT. There are 19 residues in the CDR3. The CDR3 coding sequence is TGTGCCAGCAGTGTGATTGCGGGGCACCTACTCTCTGGGGCCAACGTCCTGACTTTC. As protein: CASSVIAGHLLSGANVLTF.

The chain carries TRBV7-8 and TRBJ1-1; D might be TRBD1 (6 bases). The V gene lost 2 bases and the J gene lost 1 base, with 11 bases spanning the gap. Germline V gives CDR1 SGHVS, CDR2 FQNEAQ. This CDR3 spans 15 amino acids. The CDR3 region is CASSLPGQENTEAFF. The CDR3 DNA sequence: TGTGCCAGCAGCTTACCGGGACAAGAGAACACTGAAGCTTTCTTT.

This rearrangement joins TRBV7-8 to TRBJ1-5; D not certain. The CDR3 covers 15 residues. V lost 2 bases, J lost 0 bases, and 8 bases lay in between. Looked up from germline, CDR1 is SGHVS and CDR2 is FQNEAQ. This chain's CDR3 is CASSLTENSNQPQHF. The CDR3 nucleotides are TGTGCCAGCAGCTTAACAGAGAATAGCAATCAGCCCCAGCATTTT. Full variable domain (remainder filled in from reference TRBV7-8 and TRBJ1-5): GAGVSQSPRYKVAKRGQDVALRCDPISGHVSLFWYQQALGQGPEFLTYFQNEAQLDKSGLPSDRFFAERPEGSVSTLKIQRTQQEDSAVYLCASSLTENSNQPQHFGDGTRLSIL.